This T cell receptor (beta chain) was sequenced during a study of monozygotic twins with inflammatory bowel disease. General study points: There was no support for any single strong signal or clonotype associated with IBD.

With respect to this clonotype: The antigen is not known.

Template switching appended UMIs that held a 6-nucleotide sample barcode. TCRdb re-called the 5' RACE reads; every CDR3 protein appears as one record, without DNA. The sample holds some 200,000 distinct CDR3 sequences. This CDR3 spans 15 amino acids. Germline CDR1 is KGHDR and CDR2 is SFDVKD. The sequencing input was blood. The sequence was obtained from a human donor with ulcerative colitis or Crohn's disease, or a healthy co-twin of an affected twin (not recorded which). J is TRBJ2-1 and V is TRBV24-1; TCRdb picks TRBD2, but there is no DNA to check that call. The CDR3 region is CATSEGLPKGNEQFF.